This T cell receptor beta chain was sequenced during a study of T cell repertoires in ileal Crohn's disease. Time point here: inflamed ileum from the surgical specimen. Trimming stripped 4 bases from V and 8 bases from J, with 20 bases between. In germline, CDR1 is SGHVS, CDR2 FQNEAQ. The CDR3 contains 16 residues. Clones were sequenced by immunoSEQ multiplex PCR, and TCRdb holds only the in-frame ones, with some missing. Altogether approximately 6,600 clones are present, approximately 82% being singletons, with the ten largest covering about a tenth. Sequencing was done on a sample of ileal tissue. V is TRBV7-8 and J is TRBJ1-4; D may be TRBD1 (5 bases). This sequence was found in an adult with Crohn's disease. The CDR3 spells CASSSSPTAAEEKLFF. The CDR3 DNA reads as TGTGCCAGCAGCTCCAGCCCGACAGCGGCTGAAGAAAAACTGTTTTTT.